This T cell receptor (beta chain) was identified during a study of spatial heterogeneity in lung cancer (dated by TCRdb to about 2019). Concerning the study at large: Beta-chain transcripts were consistently detected in greater numbers than alpha-chain transcripts, which likely reflected higher beta-chain transcript abundance. At surgery, 220 tumor regions, approximately 64 matched nontumor lung samples and fewer than 60 PBMC samples were TCR-sequenced for both alpha and beta chains. In non-small cell lung cancer, the study made a quantitative comparison of TCR alpha and beta repertoires among multiple tumor regions, matched nontumor lung and blood. In the raw uncorrected reads, each unique combination of TCR and UMI appeared more than ten times on average. The study linked features of the TCR repertoire to counts of nonsynonymous mutations, which were determined by whole-exome sequencing of tumor tissue.

At least ten counts were recorded for this clonotype. Its antigen is not yet known. No quality values exist for individual bases; no much larger clone is one base distant. Per the publication, the time point label means: sample taken at primary tumor resection. The donors were some 72 patients from the lung TRACERx cohort who had early-stage, untreated non-small cell lung cancer. Without any cell sorting, TCR sequencing was performed on whole RNA extracted either from tumor and nontumor lung tissue or from cryopreserved PBMC samples. A patient was chosen for TCR sequencing only when enough RNA was available from at least two tumor regions. The CDR3 holds 11 amino acids from the cysteine to the phenylalanine. The kept DNA is CDR3 alone, 33 bases in frame from the first base. Cut back by 0 bases and 6 bases, the V and J ends lie 6 bases apart. CDR1 DFQATT and CDR2 SNEGSKA are derived from the germline V gene (reference sequence).

The receptor library was made with 5' RACE. TCRdb shows the sequencer as NextSeq 500. The TCR library protocol attached a unique molecular identifier to each TCR cDNA molecule to allow correction of PCR and sequencing errors. Per the source publication's procedure: TCR identification, UMI-based error correction and CDR3 extraction were performed with Decombinator tools. Expanded TCRs were defined as those above a frequency of 2 per 1,000, corresponding to the top 1% of the tumor frequency distribution. Each repertoire was subsampled 100 times to 5,000 TCRs, after which Renyi diversity was computed with the R vegan package. CDR3 similarity networks were constructed using string-kernel similarity of amino acid triplets, with links drawn between CDR3s whose pairwise similarity was above 0.82. TCRdb cleaned the public reads at Q25 with fastp, built clones with MiXCR and kept in-frame beta chains. Rows merge per CDR3 protein into single entries with the most common DNA and genes. TCRdb's processing, not the authors' own work, is the source of the V and J calls. Across this sample there are roughly 48,000 distinct CDR3 sequences, with roughly 5.7% seen only once. Over 8.5% of the sample lies in the top ten.

What the work shows at the level of the full study, not this receptor alone: Ubiquitous expanded tumor TCRs were found in blood more often at tumor resection than at routine follow-up. Confirming at a functional level the hypothesis that regional TCRs recognize regional mutations was considered to require additional single-cell paired TCR alpha and beta sequencing.

This receptor was obtained from a male donor with early-stage non-small cell lung cancer. In this chain, TRBV20-1 is recombined with TRBJ2-7, with the identity of the D gene unclear. The sample here was PBMCs, taken at surgery. For the CDR3, the sequence is CSARDPPEQYF. The sequence in DNA is TGCAGTGCTAGAGACCCCCCCGAGCAGTACTTC.